These 32 T cell receptor beta chains were sequenced from one sample in a study of cytomegalovirus exposure and HLA in healthy donors. PCR amplification relied on 60 Vbeta primers (plus 13 Jbeta primers). Some clones are missing from TCRdb's copy, which holds only in-frame ones; the method was immunoSEQ multiplex PCR. The sample lists about 140,000 clones, 80% seen once, with over 2% in the top ten. The sequenced sample consisted of PBMCs. These receptors came from a man in his fifties in good health and CMV-seronegative.

V and J are TRBV7-3 and TRBJ2-7; D is undetermined. Per germline, CDR1 SGHTA and CDR2 FQGTGA. The ends were cut back, 5 bases at V and 5 bases at J, with 13 bases in the middle. The CDR3 covers 13 residues. CDR3 nucleotide sequence: TGTGCCAGCAGCCGACCCAACAGCCACGAGCAGTACTTC. It is translated as CASSRPNSHEQYF. Based on the CDR3 plus reference TRBV7-3 and TRBJ2-7, the full variable domain is GAGVSQTPSNKVTEKGKYVELRCDPISGHTALYWYRQSLGQGPEFLIYFQGTGAADDSGLPNDRFFAVRPEGSVSTLKIQRTERGDSAVYLCASSRPNSHEQYFGPGTRLTVT.

On this clone: In the same sample, other DNA sequences code for this CDR3. The chain is built from TRBV7-9 and TRBJ1-1, with D perhaps matching TRBD1 (6 bases). CDR1 and CDR2 from the germline V gene are SEHNR and FQNEAQ (reference sequence). The CDR3 is 13 amino acids. Trimming shortened V by 3 bases and J by 3 bases, and 8 bases separated the two germline ends. CDR3 bases: TGTGCCAGCAGCTTCTCAGGGGACACTGAAGCTTTCTTT. Protein: CASSFSGDTEAFF.

The chain recombines TRBV19 with TRBJ1-4; the match to TRBD1 covers 7 bases. V lost 5 bases to trimming and J lost 3 bases; unmatched junction nucleotides: 6. Germline CDR1 is LNHDA and CDR2 is SQIVND (reference sequence). CDR3 length equals 15 residues. DNA for the CDR3: TGTGCCAGTAGTTCACGACAGGGTGCTAATGAAAAACTGTTTTTT. Its translation is CASSSRQGANEKLFF.

The genes are TRBV9 and TRBJ2-1, with D tentatively TRBD1 (6 bases). The ends were cut back, 4 bases at V and 7 bases at J, with 15 bases in the middle. This CDR3 has 14 residues. Germline assignment: CDR1 SGDLS and CDR2 YYNGEE. The CDR3 protein is CASSLRTESNEQFF. The CDR3 DNA reads as TGTGCCAGCAGCTTACGGACAGAATCTAATGAGCAGTTCTTC.

V usage is TRBV30 and J usage is TRBJ2-5; D might be TRBD1 (6 bases). The tail of the sequence fits TRBJ2-7 better, so the J call may be wrong. Germline V CDR1 and CDR2: GTSNPN, SVGIG (reference sequence). The CDR3 totals 16 residues. The CDR3 reads CAWMRGFSGARDEQYF. CDR3 nucleotides: TGTGCCTGGATGAGGGGTTTTTCAGGGGCGCGCGACGAGCAGTACTTC.

V gene TRBV7-9 combines with J gene TRBJ1-4; D may be TRBD1 (5 bases). The CDR3 has 12 amino acids. In germline, CDR1 is SEHNR, CDR2 FQNEAQ (reference sequence). V lost 11 bases to trimming and J lost 7 bases, with 14 bases between them. The CDR3 reads CAARRGSEKLFF. CDR3 nucleotides: TGTGCCGCTAGAAGGGGCTCTGAAAAACTGTTTTTT.

Concerning this clone itself: Within the sample, other DNA sequences also encode this same CDR3. V gene TRBV6-6 combines with J gene TRBJ1-1; D not certain. The CDR3 runs 14 residues. V was cut by 2 bases and J by 0 bases, with 7 bases left in between. Germline CDR1 and CDR2: MNHNY and SVGAGI (reference sequence). In DNA form, the CDR3 reads TGTGCCAGCAGTTACGAGCCTTTGAACACTGAAGCTTTCTTT. This translates into CASSYEPLNTEAFF.

This clone was picked up one time. The CDR3 nucleotides read TGTGCCAGCACCTCACTAGAGACCCAGTACTTC. Translated: CASTSLETQYF. This rearrangement joins TRBV28 to TRBJ2-5, with D uncertain. With 7 bases removed from V and 4 bases from J, the gap between germline ends came to 7 bases. This CDR3 contains 11 residues. Germline CDR1 MDHEN, CDR2 SYDVKM. Full variable domain (rest looked up from reference TRBV28 and TRBJ2-5): DVKVTQSSRYLVKRTGEKVFLECVQDMDHENMFWYRQDPGLGLRLIYFSYDVKMKEKGDIPEGYSVSREKKERFSLILESASTNQTSMYLCASTSLETQYFGPGTRLLVL.

This clone was counted a few times. This chain connects TRBV29-1 to TRBJ2-7; 12 bases fit TRBD2. Trimming removed 6 bases from V and 0 bases from J; junction bases left unmatched: 3. Germline V CDR1 and CDR2: SQVTM, ANQGSEA. The length of the CDR3 is 14 residues. The CDR3 is CSVRTSGASYEQYF. The CDR3 nucleotides read TGCAGCGTCCGGACTAGCGGGGCCTCCTACGAGCAGTACTTC.

This clone was counted between two and nine times. The rearrangement joins TRBV5-4 to TRBJ2-1; TRBD2 aligns across 9 bases. Germline-derived CDR1 and CDR2 are SGHNT and YYREEE (reference sequence). The CDR3 loop spans 15 amino acids. Losses at the gene ends were 2 bases for V and 4 bases for J; bases not matched to a gene: 4. This CDR3 reads CASSFSGGRYNEQFF. CDR3 DNA: TGTGCCAGCAGCTTTAGCGGGGGACGATACAATGAGCAGTTCTTC.

The gene calls are TRBV4-1 and TRBJ1-1; D remains ambiguous. CDR1 is MGHRA and CDR2 is YSYEKL in the germline V gene. Trimming cost V 1 base and J 4 bases, with 10 bases left between them. This CDR3 comprises 14 residues. The DNA for the CDR3 is TGCGCCAGCAGCCAAGCATCTCTAGGCACTGAAGCTTTCTTT. Translating it yields CASSQASLGTEAFF.

V and J are TRBV30 and TRBJ1-6; weak D call: TRBD1 (6 bases). The CDR3 has 16 residues. The V gene lost 4 bases and the J gene lost 4 bases, with 17 bases spanning the gap. Germline assignment: CDR1 GTSNPN and CDR2 SVGIG (reference sequence). The CDR3 loop is CAWTPGQITYNSPLHF. CDR3 nucleotide sequence: TGTGCCTGGACTCCGGGACAAATTACTTATAATTCACCCCTCCACTTT.

The chain couples TRBV28 to TRBJ1-1; D is unresolved. The CDR3 runs 14 residues. The V end was cut by 4 bases, the J end by 4 bases, with 13 bases between. CDR1 and CDR2 (germline): MDHEN, SYDVKM. The CDR3 here is CASSYPVRGTEAFF. The CDR3 region has the DNA TGTGCCAGCAGTTATCCGGTTCGGGGCACTGAAGCTTTCTTT.

This clone was counted only a few times. The J gene is TRBJ1-1, the V gene TRBV19; tentatively, D is TRBD1 (6 bases). Germline V lookup: CDR1 LNHDA, CDR2 SQIVND (reference sequence). CDR3 size: 12 residues. With 3 bases removed from V and 10 bases from J, the gap between germline ends came to 12 bases. The CDR3 DNA is TGTGCCAGTAGTATGGGGGGGCCGGGAGCTTTCTTT. It translates to CASSMGGPGAFF.

The chain couples TRBV28 to TRBJ1-4; the D is unclear. Trimming took 3 bases from V and 10 from J, leaving 9 bases between them. Germline-derived CDR1 and CDR2 are MDHEN and SYDVKM. This CDR3 is 12 amino acids long. CDR3 in amino acids: CASSFRRGKLFF. The CDR3 DNA sequence: TGTGCCAGCAGTTTTCGTAGAGGAAAACTGTTTTTT. Combining the CDR3 with reference TRBV28 and TRBJ1-4 gives the whole variable domain DVKVTQSSRYLVKRTGEKVFLECVQDMDHENMFWYRQDPGLGLRLIYFSYDVKMKEKGDIPEGYSVSREKKERFSLILESASTNQTSMYLCASSFRRGKLFFGSGTQLSVL.

The rearrangement uses TRBV5-1 and TRBJ1-4, with 7 bases identical to TRBD1. This CDR3 comprises 14 residues. CDR1 and CDR2 (germline): SGHRS, YFSETQ. The V gene end was trimmed by 4 bases and the J gene end by 8 bases; junction bases not matched to a gene: 8. The CDR3 DNA follows: TGCGCCAGCAGCGCGGGACAGAAGGTCGAAAAACTGTTTTTT. Amino acids: CASSAGQKVEKLFF.

The rearrangement uses TRBV12-5 and TRBJ2-7; 9 bases agree with TRBD1. CDR1 is LGHNT, CDR2 FRNRAP, per germline. V lost 1 base, J lost 2 bases, and 0 bases stayed unmatched. This CDR3 has 14 amino acids. The CDR3 DNA follows: TGTGCTAGTGGTTTGGGGACAGGGGCCTACGAGCAGTACTTC. Translating gives CASGLGTGAYEQYF. Full variable domain (missing parts from reference TRBV12-5 and TRBJ2-7): DARVTQTPRHKVTEMGQEVTMRCQPILGHNTVFWYRQTMMQGLELLAYFRNRAPLDDSGMPKDRFSAEMPDATLATLKIQPSEPRDSAVYFCASGLGTGAYEQYFGPGTRLTVT.

This clone appeared once. The rearrangement uses TRBV7-2 and TRBJ2-2; 8 bases fit TRBD1. The V and J ends lost 6 bases and 0 bases, in that order; junction bases with no gene match: 3. Germline CDR1 SGHTA, CDR2 FQGNSA. CDR3 length: 15 amino acids. CDR3 coding DNA: TGTGCCAGCAGGCACAGGGGGGCGAACACCGGGGAGCTGTTTTTT. This gives the protein CASRHRGANTGELFF.

V gene TRBV5-6 combines with J gene TRBJ1-2; tentatively, D is TRBD1 (5 bases). CDR1 and CDR2 from the germline V gene are SGHDT and YYEEEE. Trimming removed 5 bases at V and 0 bases at J, with 14 bases between. The CDR3 has 15 residues. The CDR3 loop reads CASSESGATNYGYTF. For the CDR3, the DNA is TGTGCCAGCAGTGAAAGCGGGGCTACTAACTATGGCTACACCTTC.

The chain uses TRBV2 and TRBJ1-1, with D perhaps matching TRBD1 (5 bases). The V end lost 10 bases, the J end lost 2 bases, and 8 bases lay between the germline ends. This CDR3 spans 11 amino acids. Germline CDR1 is SNHLY and CDR2 is FYNNEI. In DNA form, the CDR3 reads TGTGCCACCCAGGGTAACACTGAAGCTTTCTTT. It codes for CATQGNTEAFF.

The rearrangement uses TRBV20-1 and TRBJ1-5; no definite D call. The germline V and J ends were trimmed by 5 bases and 6 bases, with 5 bases remaining between them. In germline, CDR1 is DFQATT, CDR2 SNEGSKA (reference sequence). The CDR3 is made up of 10 amino acids. The CDR3 loop reads CSAGPQPQHF. CDR3 coding DNA: TGCAGTGCTGGGCCTCAGCCCCAGCATTTT.

In this sample, this clone turned up a few times. The chain has TRBV5-4 and TRBJ2-1, with a possible D match to TRBD1 (6 bases). Trimming left V 4 bases short and J 5 bases short, with 22 bases between. The CDR3 has 17 residues. Germline values: CDR1 SGHNT, CDR2 YYREEE (reference sequence). The CDR3 DNA sequence: TGTGCCAGCAGCCCGATAAACCTACAGGGTCCAAACAATGAGCAGTTCTTC. It codes for CASSPINLQGPNNEQFF.

The genes are TRBV7-8 and TRBJ1-2; TRBD1 matches at 9 bases. J lost 3 bases, V lost 5 bases, and 7 bases had no gene match. The CDR3 is 15 residues long. CDR1 and CDR2 from the germline V gene are SGHVS and FQNEAQ. The chain's CDR3 is CASSEETGGYYGYTF. Written as DNA, the CDR3 is TGTGCCAGCAGCGAAGAGACAGGGGGATACTATGGCTACACCTTC.

This clone was detected only a few times. CDR3 protein: CASSIGQGDYEQYF. The CDR3 nucleotides are TGTGCCAGTAGTATAGGACAGGGAGACTACGAGCAGTACTTC. The chain recombines TRBV19 with TRBJ2-7; 7 bases align to TRBD1. V was clipped by 1 base and J by 3 bases; unmatched bases: 3. Germline V CDR1 and CDR2: LNHDA, SQIVND (reference sequence). The CDR3 sequence is 14 residues long.

The chain couples TRBV7-8 to TRBJ1-1; D is perhaps TRBD1 (6 bases). V was shortened by 0 bases and J by 8 bases, with 7 bases between the two germline ends. This CDR3 contains 12 residues. The V gene's germline CDR1 is SGHVS and CDR2 FQNEAQ. CDR3 loop: CASSLAGTEAFF. CDR3 DNA: TGTGCCAGCAGCTTAGCCGGGACAGAAGCTTTCTTT.

The V call is TRBV28, the J call TRBJ2-3; D gene unclear. Germline V CDR1 and CDR2: MDHEN, SYDVKM. This CDR3 is built from 14 residues. Trimming took off 1 base at V and 4 bases at J, with 9 bases between the two ends. CDR3 nucleotides: TGTGCCAGCAGTTTATCCCTGTCGGCAGATACGCAGTATTTT. It translates to CASSLSLSADTQYF.

This chain links TRBV25-1 with TRBJ2-1; tentatively, D is TRBD1 (5 bases). Germline V CDR1 and CDR2: MGHDK, SYGVNS. The CDR3 is made up of 14 amino acids. The V end was cut by 8 bases, the J end by 8 bases, with 19 bases between. CDR3 sequence (DNA): TGTGCCAGCTGTAGGGCAGGGATTAAGGATGAGCAGTTCTTC. Translated: CASCRAGIKDEQFF. Looking up the rest from reference TRBV25-1 and TRBJ2-1 gives the full variable domain: EADIYQTPRYLVIGTGKKITLECSQTMGHDKMYWYQQDPGMELHLIHYSYGVNSTEKGDLSSESTVSRIRTEHFPLTLESARPSHTSQYLCASCRAGIKDEQFFGPGTRLTVL.

The chain joins TRBV6-5 to TRBJ1-1; unclear D gene. The CDR3 covers 16 residues. The germline CDR1 and CDR2 sequences are MNHEY and SVGAGI. With 0 bases removed from V and 10 bases from J, the gap between germline ends came to 21 bases. The DNA for the CDR3 is TGTGCCAGCAGTTACTCGAATGGACGGGCCTTGGGAGGAGCTTTCTTT. Protein product: CASSYSNGRALGGAFF.

The chain links TRBV2 to TRBJ2-7, with D perhaps matching TRBD1 (6 bases). From germline, CDR1 is SNHLY and CDR2 FYNNEI. This CDR3 comprises 14 residues. Trimming cost V 5 bases and J 4 bases, with 15 bases left between them. The CDR3 nucleotides are TGTGCCAGCAGTAAAACAGGGATTGGGTACGAGCAGTACTTC. Protein: CASSKTGIGYEQYF.

This clone was observed at least ten times. The chain recombines TRBV11-2 with TRBJ1-1; D remains unclear. The CDR3 is made up of 16 amino acids. Germline CDR1 reads SGHAT; CDR2 reads FQNNGV. V dropped 0 bases and J dropped 1 base, with 12 bases sitting between them. DNA of the CDR3: TGTGCCAGCAGCTTAGAATTTCGGGTGAAGAACACTGAAGCTTTCTTT. Protein: CASSLEFRVKNTEAFF.

V usage is TRBV6-5 and J usage is TRBJ2-7; D perhaps matches TRBD2 (5 bases). Germline V CDR1 and CDR2: MNHEY, SVGAGI. Trimming shortened V by 3 bases and J by 6 bases, and 12 bases separated the two germline ends. This CDR3 contains 13 residues. The CDR3 spells CASSYRRSGEQYF. DNA for the CDR3: TGTGCCAGCAGTTATAGGAGGTCGGGCGAGCAGTACTTC.

A single count supports this clone. The chain carries TRBV10-2 and TRBJ1-2; TRBD1 aligns across 9 bases. Germline V gives CDR1 WSHSY, CDR2 SAAADI. V lost 7 bases to trimming and J lost 5 bases; unmatched junction nucleotides: 8. The CDR3 spans 14 residues. CDR3 residues: CASTAGTGSYGYTF. The CDR3 coding sequence is TGCGCCAGCACCGCCGGGACAGGGAGTTATGGCTACACCTTC.